These 17 T cell receptor beta chains originate from one sample sequenced in a study of Ad26.COV2.S vaccination and SARS-CoV-2 variants. Specified treatment: some 20 received Ad26.COV2.S at low or high dose, single or two shots; 5 received placebo; per-sample allocation not given. The investigators took samples on day 63 after the first vaccine or placebo injection. Clones were sequenced by immunoSEQ multiplex PCR, and TCRdb holds only the in-frame ones, with some missing. The data contain 350,000 to 600,000 clones, 80% to 90% of them seen just once; the ten biggest clones take up more than 1.5%. Sequencing was performed on peripheral blood, taken in a trial of Ad26.COV2.S vaccine versus placebo. The receptors originated from a person between 18 and 60 years old who received the Ad26.COV2.S COVID-19 vaccine or a placebo.

The gene calls are TRBV18 and TRBJ2-5, with D maybe TRBD1 (7 bases). The CDR3 has 16 residues. Germline CDR1 and CDR2: KGHSH and LQKENI. V dropped 3 bases and J dropped 4 bases, with 18 bases sitting between them. CDR3 coding DNA: TGTGCCAGCTCACCGTCATGGCAGGGGGGACTAGAGACCCAGTACTTC. It codes for CASSPSWQGGLETQYF. Looking up the rest from reference TRBV18 and TRBJ2-5 gives the full variable domain: NAGVMQNPRHLVRRRGQEARLRCSPMKGHSHVYWYRQLPEEGLKFMVYLQKENIIDESGMPKERFSAEFPKEGPSILRIQQVVRGDSAAYFCASSPSWQGGLETQYFGPGTRLLVL.

Turning to this clone: Other DNA variants within this sample encode the same CDR3. The chain recombines TRBV28 with TRBJ2-3; D remains unclear. The CDR3 is made up of 11 amino acids. V was clipped by 6 bases and J by 2 bases, with 3 bases between them. Germline CDR1 is MDHEN and CDR2 is SYDVKM. The CDR3: CASRSTDTQYF. CDR3 DNA: TGTGCCAGCAGGTCCACAGATACGCAGTATTTT.

This clone was counted only a few times. V and J are TRBV6-7 and TRBJ1-1; a weak D match, TRBD1 (5 bases). TRBV6-7 counts as an open reading frame of uncertain function. V was cut by 6 bases and J by 0 bases, with 17 bases left in between. The CDR3 totals 16 residues. For the CDR3, the DNA is TGTGCCAGCAGCATCAAACGGGGCGAAATGAACACTGAAGCTTTCTTT. This sequence encodes CASSIKRGEMNTEAFF.

This clone was seen only a few times. The sample contains more than one DNA sequence encoding this CDR3. The J gene is TRBJ1-1, the V gene TRBV18; tentative D call: TRBD1 (5 bases). Germline-derived CDR1 and CDR2 are KGHSH and LQKENI. The CDR3 covers 13 residues. Deletions cut 2 bases from V and 3 bases from J, with 7 bases between. The CDR3 DNA is TGTGCCAGCTCACCAGCGGGGGACACTGAAGCTTTCTTT. Amino acid sequence: CASSPAGDTEAFF.

V is TRBV15 and J is TRBJ1-3, with no clear D. The CDR3 totals 14 residues. Trimming left V 8 bases short and J 0 bases short, with 11 bases between. Germline-derived CDR1 and CDR2 are LNHNV and YYDKDF (reference sequence). The CDR3 loop reads CATARLDSGNTIYF. The CDR3 nucleotides read TGTGCCACCGCCCGGCTAGACTCTGGAAACACCATATATTTT.

This chain uses TRBV6-6 with TRBJ2-1, with D possibly TRBD2 on 6 matching bases. The germline V gene has CDR1 MNHNY and CDR2 SVGAGI (reference sequence). The CDR3 totals 15 residues. Trimming cost V 6 bases and J 7 bases, with 19 bases left between them. CDR3 nucleotides: TGTGCCAGCAGCCCTAGGGGACTGCGGGAAAATGAGCAGTTCTTC. Its protein is CASSPRGLRENEQFF.

This chain uses TRBV19 with TRBJ2-3, with 9 bases that match TRBD2. Germline assignment: CDR1 LNHDA and CDR2 SQIVND (reference sequence). V trimming: 5 bases; J trimming: 3 bases; junction bases outside the gene matches: 9. This CDR3 has 16 residues. CDR3 residues: CASSFLAGVGTDTQYF. CDR3 coding DNA: TGTGCCAGTAGTTTTTTAGCGGGAGTAGGAACAGATACGCAGTATTTT.

This chain uses TRBV7-3 with TRBJ2-1; tentatively, D is TRBD2 (7 bases). Germline CDR1 reads SGHTA; CDR2 reads FQGTGA. This CDR3 region has 15 residues. V dropped 3 bases and J dropped 5 bases, with 14 bases sitting between them. DNA for the CDR3: TGTGCCAGCAGCTTGGTTCGGGGGGCTGACAATGAGCAGTTCTTC. This encodes CASSLVRGADNEQFF.

The chain links TRBV29-1 to TRBJ1-3, with TRBD1 identical over 7 bases. The CDR3 length is 13 residues. Germline values: CDR1 SQVTM, CDR2 ANQGSEA. The J segment lost 1 base and the V segment lost 7 bases, leaving 4 bases of the junction unmatched. The CDR3 sequence: CSAAGQSGNTIYF. Written as DNA, the CDR3 is TGCAGCGCCGCGGGACAGTCTGGAAACACCATATATTTT.

The J gene is TRBJ2-2, the V gene TRBV7-8; 8 nucleotides agree with TRBD2. CDR1 SGHVS and CDR2 FQNEAQ come from the germline V gene. The junction had 11 bases not matched to a gene; V was cut back by 5 bases and J by 6 bases. The CDR3 contains 16 residues. The CDR3 sequence: CASSRRGGALSGELFF. The CDR3, as DNA: TGTGCCAGCAGCCGCCGGGGGGGGGCCCTCTCCGGGGAGCTGTTTTTT. Full variable domain (rest looked up from reference TRBV7-8 and TRBJ2-2): GAGVSQSPRYKVAKRGQDVALRCDPISGHVSLFWYQQALGQGPEFLTYFQNEAQLDKSGLPSDRFFAERPEGSVSTLKIQRTQQEDSAVYLCASSRRGGALSGELFFGEGSRLTVL.

This clone was seen a few times. The V and J genes are TRBV7-6 and TRBJ1-4; 10 bases are a match to TRBD1. The CDR3 length is 17 residues. The V gene's germline CDR1 is SGHVS and CDR2 FNYEAQ. V shed 5 bases, J shed 2 bases, and the junction held 8 bases outside the gene matches. CDR3 in amino acids: CASSARQGARTNEKLFF. In DNA form, the CDR3 reads TGTGCCAGCAGCGCCAGACAGGGGGCTAGGACTAATGAAAAACTGTTTTTT. The complete variable domain, with remaining parts taken from reference TRBV7-6 and TRBJ1-4, reads GAGVSQSPRYKVTKRGQDVALRCDPISGHVSLYWYRQALGQGPEFLTYFNYEAQQDKSGLPNDRFSAERPEGSISTLTIQRTEQRDSAMYRCASSARQGARTNEKLFFGSGTQLSVL.

The chain links TRBV28 to TRBJ1-1, with D possibly being TRBD1 (5 bases). The V gene's germline CDR1 is MDHEN and CDR2 SYDVKM. The germline V and J ends were trimmed by 1 base and 0 bases, with 6 bases remaining between them. CDR3 length: 14 residues. The CDR3 protein is CASSLSGLNTEAFF. The DNA for the CDR3 is TGTGCCAGCAGTTTATCGGGGCTGAACACTGAAGCTTTCTTT.

The rearrangement joins TRBV5-1 to TRBJ1-1; 8 bases agree with TRBD1. Trimming cost V 3 bases and J 7 bases; bases outside gene matches: 8. Germline assignment: CDR1 SGHRS and CDR2 YFSETQ. CDR3 length equals 14 residues. The CDR3 bases are TGCGCCAGCAGCTCCCAGGGGGCGCCTGGTGAAGCTTTCTTT. It codes for CASSSQGAPGEAFF.

CDR3 nucleotide sequence: TGTGCCTGGAGGAGGAAGGGAGCCGGGGGCCCTGAAGCTTTCTTT. Protein: CAWRRKGAGGPEAFF. The V gene is TRBV30, the J gene TRBJ1-1, with D perhaps matching TRBD1 (6 bases). The CDR3 loop spans 15 amino acids. The V and J ends lost 3 bases and 6 bases respectively, with 20 bases between them. CDR1 GTSNPN and CDR2 SVGIG come from the germline V gene (reference sequence).

This clone has a handful of counts. CDR3 region: CASSQDRYEQYF. CDR3 nucleotide sequence: TGTGCCAGCAGCCAAGACCGGTACGAGCAGTACTTC. This chain links TRBV14 with TRBJ2-7, with D unresolved. This CDR3 spans 12 amino acids. Germline V gene lookup returns CDR1 SGHDN and CDR2 FVKESK. The V end lost 0 bases, the J end lost 4 bases, and 4 bases lay between the germline ends. The full variable domain, with the rest looked up from reference TRBV14 and TRBJ2-7, is EAGVTQFPSHSVIEKGQTVTLRCDPISGHDNLYWYRRVMGKEIKFLLHFVKESKQDESGMPNNRFLAERTGGTYSTLKVQPAELEDSGVYFCASSQDRYEQYFGPGTRLTVT.

The rearrangement uses TRBV12-3 or TRBV12-4 and TRBJ2-2; D remains ambiguous. V dropped 2 bases and J dropped 4 bases, with 5 bases sitting between them. This CDR3 region has 13 residues. This chain's CDR3 is CASSLQTTGELFF. The CDR3, as DNA: TGTGCCAGCAGTTTACAGACCACCGGGGAGCTGTTTTTT.

The chain recombines TRBV6-2 or TRBV6-3 with TRBJ1-2; D uncertain. The V end lost 6 bases, the J end lost 2 bases, and 13 bases lay between the germline ends. CDR3 length: 14 residues. Per germline, CDR1 MNHEY and CDR2 SVGEGT. For the CDR3, the DNA is TGTGCCAGCAGCCCCGGACGGCGGAACTATGGCTACACCTTC. Translated, it gives CASSPGRRNYGYTF.